This TCR beta chain is drawn from a study of response to subunit inactivated influenza vaccine. Germline V gene sequence: CDR1 MDHEN, CDR2 SYDVKM. CDR3 length: 16 residues. V lost 7 bases to trimming and J lost 3 bases; unmatched junction nucleotides: 5. Note on this clonotype: As yet, its antigen is unknown.

Study results and limitations: T cells newly recruited by each seasonal influenza vaccination are few, the authors suggested.

TCRdb ran MiXCR on the RT-PCR reads and lists one entry per CDR3 protein. The profile covers roughly 500,000 distinct CDR3 sequences, with about 15% appearing a single time and approximately 3% taken by the ten largest. Here the sequenced sample was CD4+ T cells sorted from PBMCs, taken about 24 months after vaccination. The TCR sequence derives from a man aged 50-75 years who received an inactivated influenza vaccine. This chain uses TRBV28 with TRBJ2-1; the match to TRBD2 covers 14 bases. CDR3 DNA: TGTGCCAGCAACGGACTAGCGGGAGGCCTCTACAATGAGCAGTTCTTC. Protein product: CASNGLAGGLYNEQFF. The full variable domain, in which reference TRBV28 and TRBJ2-1 provide the parts outside the CDR3, is DVKVTQSSRYLVKRTGEKVFLECVQDMDHENMFWYRQDPGLGLRLIYFSYDVKMKEKGDIPEGYSVSREKKERFSLILESASTNQTSMYLCASNGLAGGLYNEQFFGPGTRLTVL.